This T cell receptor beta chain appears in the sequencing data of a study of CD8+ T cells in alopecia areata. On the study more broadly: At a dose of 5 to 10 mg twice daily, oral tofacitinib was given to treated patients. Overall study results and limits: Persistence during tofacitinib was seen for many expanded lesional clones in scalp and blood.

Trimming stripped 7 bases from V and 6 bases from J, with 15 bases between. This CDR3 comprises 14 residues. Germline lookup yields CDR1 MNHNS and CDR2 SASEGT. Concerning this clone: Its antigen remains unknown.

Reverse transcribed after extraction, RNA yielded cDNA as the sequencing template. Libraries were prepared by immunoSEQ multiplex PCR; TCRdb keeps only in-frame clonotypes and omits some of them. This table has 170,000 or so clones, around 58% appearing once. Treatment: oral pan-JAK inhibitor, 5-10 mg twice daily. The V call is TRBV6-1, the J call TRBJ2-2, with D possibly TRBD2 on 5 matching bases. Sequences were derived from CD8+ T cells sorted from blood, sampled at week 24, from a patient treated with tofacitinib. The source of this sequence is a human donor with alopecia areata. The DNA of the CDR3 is TGTGCCAGCACCGCGAGTAGAGGGCCCGGGGAGCTGTTTTTT. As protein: CASTASRGPGELFF.